Only a few counts were recorded for the clone carrying this T cell receptor (beta chain). This entry is derived from a study of T cell responses to AZD1222 COVID-19 vaccine. Only in-frame clones appear in the TCRdb table, and some are missing; sequencing was by immunoSEQ multiplex PCR. The sample has 100,000 to 150,000 clones, 90% seen once. V was clipped by 2 bases and J by 0 bases, with 13 bases between them. Germline V gives CDR1 GTSNPN, CDR2 SVGIG (reference sequence). The CDR3 is 16 amino acids. The chain has TRBV30 and TRBJ1-4; D might be TRBD1 (5 bases). The clonotype originates from an adult in good health. Sample: peripheral blood, taken on day 0 of AZD1222 vaccination. For the CDR3, the DNA is TGTGCCTGGAGTAGCGGATCGGGGGCAACTAATGAAAAACTGTTTTTT. It yields the protein CAWSSGSGATNEKLFF. Full variable domain (rest looked up from reference TRBV30 and TRBJ1-4): SQTIHQWPATLVQPVGSPLSLECTVEGTSNPNLYWYRQAAGRGLQLLFYSVGIGQISSEVPQNLSASRPQDRQFILSSKKLLLSDSGFYLCAWSSGSGATNEKLFFGSGTQLSVL.